This T cell receptor delta chain was recorded in a study of gamma delta lymphoproliferative disorders and STAT genes (dated by TCRdb to the late 2010s). At the level of the whole study: Gamma-chain libraries were prepared from at least 50 ng of genomic DNA using the LymphoTrack Dx TCRG Assay. Delta-chain libraries followed the EuroClonality-NGS working group standard operating procedure, because no corresponding Invivoscribe delta assay was available. To confirm results, a couple of gamma-chain samples and every delta-chain sample were sequenced twice. Within a larger immunophenotypic and STAT-mutation study, TCR gamma and delta CDR3 repertoires were profiled by deep sequencing in Tgammadelta lymphoproliferative disease patients and healthy controls.

In both library preparation methods, multiplex PCR was run with primers aimed at the conserved V and J regions of the TCR genes. Amplicons were purified, pooled and sequenced on an Illumina MiSeq platform. Regarding the original processing steps: V(D)J alignment, clonotype assembly and translation were done with MiXCR, while functionality assessment and CDR3 repertoire analyses were done with VDJtools. CDR3 was defined according to IMGT, and analyses were limited to productive sequences using functional genes, with ORF genes and pseudogenes excluded. A custom Python script searched for identical amino acid CDR3s of major clonotypes (frequency >=5%) across all patients and controls. Clonotype frequencies in patients versus controls were compared with a one-sided non-parametric Wilcoxon test. Clone calls in TCRdb were regenerated from the public reads with CATT, after which identical DNA sequences shared one row. In this record, the V and J calls reflect TCRdb's handling and not the investigators' own analysis. Within this sample are about a thousand delta-chain clones, with roughly 2% of them counted one time only. The top ten clonotypes cover 73% of the sample.

What the authors observed across the whole study: Control T cells were likely spread across varied maturation stages, whereas leukemic cells were skewed toward terminal effectors, which potentially limits comparisons between patients and controls. It was noted by the authors that NGS specificity may be reduced at low frequencies, so confirmation of the public or private nature of leukemic clones is needed. Almost every major gamma and delta clonotype found in patients was public, meaning shared with at least one healthy donor, with just a couple of gamma clonotypes being private to disease. In whole-repertoire clustering, patient gamma repertoires grouped separately from healthy controls, whereas delta repertoires showed no separation between groups.

Its CDR3 holds 15 amino acids, cysteine through phenylalanine. The entry retains the CDR3 DNA only, 45 bases that are in frame from base 1. For both patients and controls, peripheral blood mononuclear cells were isolated, and the genomic DNA from these cells was used for TCR sequencing. The control group consisted of approximately 23 healthy adult blood donors (median age approximately 64 years; some twelve males and approximately eleven females) who were matched to the patients for age and sex. A single count supports this clone. It lacks a known antigen. No per-base quality is available; no much larger clone lies one base away. On its own, one read is weak support.

Without a V gene call, the J gene is given as TRDJ1. The receptor's source is a human donor in good health. The source material was blood. The CDR3 here reads CACDPLLHNTDKLIF. The nucleotide sequence reads TGTGCCTGTGACCCGTTACTGCATAACACCGATAAACTCATCTTT.